The next 24 T cell receptor beta chains were all read from a single sample in a study of OX40 agonist ivuxolimab in advanced cancers. Profiling relied on immunoSEQ multiplex PCR, and the TCRdb table lists in-frame clones only, not all of them. The sample has tens of thousands of clones, 85% to 90% seen once. This specimen was CD4+ or CD8+ T cells sorted from blood, taken in a trial of the OX40 agonist ivuxolimab. The receptors stem from an adult with an advanced solid tumor such as melanoma, head and neck, liver or kidney cancer.

The chain is built from TRBV7-6 and TRBJ1-5; D unclear. Trimming left V 7 bases short and J 2 bases short, with 9 bases between. The CDR3 spans 13 residues. Germline V lookup: CDR1 SGHVS, CDR2 FNYEAQ. CDR3 DNA sequence: TGTGCCAGCACCCTGGGAGGCAATCAGCCCCAGCATTTT. Its protein product is CASTLGGNQPQHF.

The genes are TRBV7-9 and TRBJ2-5, with 11 nucleotides matching TRBD2. Germline CDR1 reads SEHNR; CDR2 reads FQNEAQ (reference sequence). The CDR3 length is 15 residues. V dropped 8 bases and J dropped 3; count of bases not matched to a gene: 8. In DNA, the CDR3 is TGTGCCAGCTCCGGGACTAGCGGTCCGAAAGAGACCCAGTACTTC. Its protein product is CASSGTSGPKETQYF.

This clone has at least ten counts. The chain combines TRBV19 with TRBJ1-1; 12 bases match TRBD1. Germline values: CDR1 LNHDA, CDR2 SQIVND (reference sequence). This CDR3 contains 16 residues. The J segment lost 7 bases and the V segment lost 9 bases, leaving 15 bases of the junction unmatched. Written as DNA, the CDR3 is TGTGCCAGCCTACCCGGGACAGGGGGCGGCGGAGATGAAGCTTTCTTT. Translating gives CASLPGTGGGGDEAFF.

V is TRBV6-6 and J is TRBJ1-1; 9 bases are a match to TRBD1. Germline values: CDR1 MNHNY, CDR2 SVGAGI (reference sequence). The CDR3 spans 14 residues. V lost 5 bases to trimming and J lost 5 bases; unmatched junction nucleotides: 6. This CDR3 is CASSRDRAGTEAFF. CDR3 bases: TGTGCCAGCAGTAGGGACAGGGCGGGGACTGAAGCTTTCTTT.

Here the CDR3 reads CASSPGTGGYEQYF. CDR3 in DNA: TGTGCCAGCTCACCTGGGACAGGGGGGTACGAGCAGTACTTC. The V call is TRBV18, the J call TRBJ2-7, with 11 positions matching TRBD1. Germline V gene data show CDR1 as KGHSH and CDR2 as LQKENI. V was clipped by 3 bases and J by 4 bases; unmatched bases: 2. The CDR3 runs 14 residues. The full variable domain, rest sourced from reference TRBV18 and TRBJ2-7, is NAGVMQNPRHLVRRRGQEARLRCSPMKGHSHVYWYRQLPEEGLKFMVYLQKENIIDESGMPKERFSAEFPKEGPSILRIQQVVRGDSAAYFCASSPGTGGYEQYFGPGTRLTVT.

The V and J genes are TRBV27 and TRBJ2-7; D gene unclear. The CDR3 has 14 residues. V was shortened by 6 bases and J by 3 bases, with 15 bases between the two germline ends. Germline values: CDR1 MNHEY, CDR2 SMNVEV (reference sequence). CDR3 sequence (DNA): TGTGCCAGCAGCCCAAGACCGCAGAGCTACGAGCAGTACTTC. Encoded protein: CASSPRPQSYEQYF.

The chain is built from TRBV6-1 and TRBJ2-2, with 8 positions matching TRBD2. This CDR3 region has 13 residues. Per the germline V gene, CDR1 is MNHNS and CDR2 is SASEGT. CDR3 loop: CAILGGAHGELFF. The DNA for the CDR3 is TGTGCGATCCTCGGGGGGGCCCACGGGGAGCTGTTTTTT.

This chain joins TRBV5-3 and TRBJ1-1; D unclear. TRBV5-3 is placed among ORFs of uncertain function. The ends were cut back, 5 bases at V and 0 bases at J, with 11 bases in the middle. The CDR3 runs to 14 residues. The CDR3 coding sequence is TGTGCCAGAAGGTCCGCAGACATGAACACTGAAGCTTTCTTT. It codes for CARRSADMNTEAFF.

The V call is TRBV18, the J call TRBJ2-4; 7 bases align to TRBD1. Germline CDR1 KGHSH, CDR2 LQKENI. The CDR3 is 13 amino acids. With V trimmed by 3 bases and J by 6 bases, 2 bases remained unmatched. The CDR3 sequence is CASSPGQTNIQYF. The CDR3 DNA reads as TGTGCCAGCTCACCGGGACAGACAAACATTCAGTACTTC.

This chain joins TRBV19 and TRBJ1-4; D might be TRBD1 (5 bases). Between the trimmed V and J ends, which lost 3 bases and 4 bases, there was a span of 9 bases. The CDR3 has 14 amino acids. In germline, CDR1 is LNHDA, CDR2 SQIVND (reference sequence). CDR3 bases: TGTGCCAGTAGTATGGGCCAGGGTAATGAAAAACTGTTTTTT. Translated: CASSMGQGNEKLFF.

The chain is built from TRBV9 and TRBJ2-7; 8 positions agree with TRBD1. Germline assignment: CDR1 SGDLS and CDR2 YYNGEE. The V and J ends lost 0 bases and 4 bases, in that order; junction bases with no gene match: 9. The CDR3 totals 16 residues. The CDR3 sequence: CASSVATQGALYEQYF. CDR3 in DNA: TGTGCCAGCAGCGTAGCTACCCAGGGGGCGTTGTACGAGCAGTACTTC.

The chain carries TRBV21-1 and TRBJ2-7; TRBD2 reflects the table's D call only, with no check against the DNA. TRBV21-1 is tagged as a pseudogene. The CDR3 loop spans 14 amino acids. The CDR3 protein is CASRNNDLAYEQYF. The DNA for the CDR3 is TGTGCCAGCAGGAATAACGATTTAGCCTACGAGCAGTACTTC.

The V call is TRBV19, the J call TRBJ1-5; TRBD1 matches at 10 bases. CDR1 is LNHDA, CDR2 SQIVND, per germline (reference sequence). J lost 4 bases, V lost 5 bases, and 8 bases had no gene match. The CDR3 is made up of 16 amino acids. In DNA, the CDR3 is TGTGCCAGTAGTCGACCCACGGGACAGGGGAATCAGCCCCAGCATTTT. It yields the protein CASSRPTGQGNQPQHF.

There are a few counts of this clone. This sequence joins TRBV6-5 and TRBJ1-4; D gene ambiguous. The germline gives CDR1 MNHEY, CDR2 SVGAGI. The V and J ends lost 4 bases and 4 bases respectively, with 13 bases between them. The CDR3 consists of 15 residues. CDR3 protein: CASSSGRRVNEKLFF. The CDR3 coding sequence is TGTGCCAGCAGTTCAGGACGGCGCGTTAATGAAAAACTGTTTTTT.

The rearrangement uses TRBV5-6 and TRBJ2-1; maybe TRBD1 (6 bases). Trimming left V 3 bases short and J 3 bases short, with 16 bases between. Germline CDR1 SGHDT, CDR2 YYEEEE. This CDR3 is 16 amino acids long. The CDR3 protein is CASSWVDRISYNEQFF. Here the CDR3 DNA reads TGTGCCAGCAGCTGGGTAGACAGGATCAGCTACAATGAGCAGTTCTTC.

V and J are TRBV6-1 and TRBJ2-7, with D perhaps matching TRBD1 or TRBD2 (5 bases each). Deletions cut 1 base from V and 4 bases from J, with 14 bases between. Germline lookup yields CDR1 MNHNS and CDR2 SASEGT. The CDR3 contains 15 residues. This CDR3 is CASSEESGPTYEQYF. DNA for the CDR3: TGTGCCAGCAGTGAAGAGTCGGGACCGACTTACGAGCAGTACTTC.

The chain links TRBV5-4 to TRBJ2-5, with 7 bases lining up with TRBD2. The germline gives CDR1 SGHNT, CDR2 YYREEE (reference sequence). This CDR3 is 14 amino acids long. The trim removed 0 bases at V and 5 bases at J, leaving 4 bases unmatched. CDR3 amino acids: CASSLGQGGETQYF. The CDR3 region has the DNA TGTGCCAGCAGCTTGGGGCAGGGAGGGGAGACCCAGTACTTC.

The rearrangement joins TRBV10-2 to TRBJ2-1; D may correspond to TRBD1 or TRBD2 (5 bases each). V gave up 6 bases and J gave up 8 bases, with 11 bases separating them. The V gene's germline CDR1 is WSHSY and CDR2 SAAADI. The length of the CDR3 is 12 residues. CDR3 nucleotide sequence: TGCGCCAGCAGCCGGGACGGGGATGAGCAGTTCTTC. Amino acid sequence: CASSRDGDEQFF.

V usage is TRBV18 and J usage is TRBJ1-1; maybe TRBD1 (5 bases). The CDR3 loop spans 15 amino acids. Germline loops: CDR1 KGHSH, CDR2 LQKENI. V lost 3 bases to trimming and J lost 4 bases, with 15 bases between them. CDR3 in DNA: TGTGCCAGCTCACCGGACCAGGGCGGGGGCACTGAAGCTTTCTTT. It is translated as CASSPDQGGGTEAFF.

This clone was detected only once. This rearrangement joins TRBV30 to TRBJ2-1; the D gene is possibly TRBD2 (6 bases). Trimming removed 0 bases at V and 3 bases at J, with 12 bases between. The CDR3 is 15 amino acids. Germline CDR1 is GTSNPN and CDR2 is SVGIG (reference sequence). The CDR3 nucleotides are TGTGCCTGGAGTGTGGATAGCGGTGGCTACAATGAGCAGTTCTTC. This encodes CAWSVDSGGYNEQFF. Full variable domain (remainder filled in from reference TRBV30 and TRBJ2-1): SQTIHQWPATLVQPVGSPLSLECTVEGTSNPNLYWYRQAAGRGLQLLFYSVGIGQISSEVPQNLSASRPQDRQFILSSKKLLLSDSGFYLCAWSVDSGGYNEQFFGPGTRLTVL.

This rearrangement joins TRBV6-6 to TRBJ2-7, with D unresolved. This CDR3 contains 13 residues. The V and J ends lost 1 base and 2 bases respectively, with 6 bases between them. Per the germline V gene, CDR1 is MNHNY and CDR2 is SVGAGI (reference sequence). CDR3: CASSYFSTYEQYF. The CDR3 nucleotides read TGTGCCAGCAGTTACTTTTCAACCTACGAGCAGTACTTC.

This sequence joins TRBV7-9 and TRBJ2-6; D is possibly TRBD1 (6 bases). Germline V gene lookup returns CDR1 SEHNR and CDR2 FQNEAQ (reference sequence). The V end lost 8 bases, the J end lost 2 bases, and 13 bases lay between the germline ends. This CDR3 has 15 amino acids. Here the CDR3 reads CASGTTIPGANVLTF. Here the CDR3 DNA reads TGTGCCAGCGGGACAACTATTCCTGGGGCCAACGTCCTGACTTTC.

This clone appeared a few times. The V call is TRBV15, the J call TRBJ2-1, with TRBD1 as a possible D gene (6 bases). The CDR3 loop spans 17 amino acids. Germline CDR1 and CDR2: LNHNV and YYDKDF (reference sequence). Trimming took off 1 base at V and 6 bases at J, with 19 bases between the two ends. The CDR3 region is CATSRGGHSKGRNEQFF. The DNA of the CDR3 is TGTGCCACCAGCAGAGGGGGGCACTCTAAAGGCCGCAATGAGCAGTTCTTC.

J is TRBJ2-7 and V is TRBV2; TRBD1 agrees at 8 bases. The CDR3 is 15 amino acids. The trim removed 1 base at V and 1 base at J, leaving 3 bases unmatched. From germline, CDR1 is SNHLY and CDR2 FYNNEI. In DNA form, the CDR3 reads TGTGCCAGCAGTGAAGGCAGGGGGCGTTCCTACGAGCAGTACTTC. Amino acid sequence: CASSEGRGRSYEQYF.